This passage covers 6 T cell receptor beta chains from one sample sequenced in a study of CD8 T cells in ankylosing spondylitis. Regarding the study as a whole: Blood from ankylosing spondylitis patients appeared to carry a characteristic roughly 8-variant TCR beta motif.

In TCRdb, the 5' RACE reads were re-called with MiXCR into one record per CDR3 protein. This table holds under 950,000 distinct CDR3 sequences, around 20% found once. No antigen has been assigned to these receptors. The sequencing sample was made of blood, either unsorted or a sorted T cell fraction (not recorded which). The receptors here all came from a male donor with ankylosing spondylitis.

The V call is TRBV28, the J call TRBJ1-5; perhaps TRBD1 as D (5 bases). CDR1 and CDR2 from the germline V gene are MDHEN and SYDVKM. This CDR3 is built from 14 residues. Deletions cut 3 bases from V and 5 bases from J, with 11 bases between. The CDR3 coding sequence is TGTGCCAGCAGTTTGCGGCAGGGCCATCAGCCCCAGCATTTT. Translating it yields CASSLRQGHQPQHF. Together with reference TRBV28 and TRBJ1-5, the CDR3 gives the full variable domain: DVKVTQSSRYLVKRTGEKVFLECVQDMDHENMFWYRQDPGLGLRLIYFSYDVKMKEKGDIPEGYSVSREKKERFSLILESASTNQTSMYLCASSLRQGHQPQHFGDGTRLSIL.

The chain combines TRBV20-1 with TRBJ2-5; perhaps D is TRBD1 or TRBD2 (5 bases each). Germline V lookup: CDR1 DFQATT, CDR2 SNEGSKA (reference sequence). Trimming stripped 6 bases from V and 7 bases from J, with 21 bases between. The CDR3 length is 14 residues. CDR3 bases: TGCAGTGCAAAGGGACCAATAGAAGTATGGACCCAGTACTTC. Its protein is CSAKGPIEVWTQYF.

The chain joins TRBV7-2 to TRBJ1-5, with 7 nucleotides matching TRBD1. CDR3 size: 15 residues. Germline CDR1 is SGHTA and CDR2 is FQGNSA. V dropped 1 base and J dropped 6; count of bases not matched to a gene: 6. CDR3 nucleotide sequence: TGTGCCAGCAGCTTAGGTACAGGGGTGGTTCAGCCCCAGCATTTT. Translating it yields CASSLGTGVVQPQHF.

V usage is TRBV4-1 and J usage is TRBJ2-3; D is undetermined. Trimming took off 5 bases at V and 2 bases at J, with 8 bases between the two ends. This CDR3 contains 13 residues. Germline V gene sequence: CDR1 MGHRA, CDR2 YSYEKL. The CDR3 bases are TGCGCCAGCAGCTCCCATAACACAGATACGCAGTATTTT. It codes for CASSSHNTDTQYF.

The chain joins TRBV7-2 to TRBJ2-7; a weak D match, TRBD2 (6 bases). The CDR3 extends over 13 amino acids. Germline V gene data show CDR1 as SGHTA and CDR2 as FQGNSA. V was pared by 5 bases and J by 8 bases, with 16 bases between. The CDR3 coding sequence is TGTGCCAGCAGCCACGCCCTAGCGAACAAGCAGTACTTC. It is translated as CASSHALANKQYF.

This chain connects TRBV28 to TRBJ2-5; unclear D gene. V lost 6 bases to trimming and J lost 5 bases, with 10 bases between them. The CDR3 totals 12 residues. Germline CDR1 is MDHEN and CDR2 is SYDVKM. The CDR3 loop reads CASRGSTETQYF. CDR3 nucleotide sequence: TGTGCCAGCAGAGGTAGCACGGAGACCCAGTACTTC.